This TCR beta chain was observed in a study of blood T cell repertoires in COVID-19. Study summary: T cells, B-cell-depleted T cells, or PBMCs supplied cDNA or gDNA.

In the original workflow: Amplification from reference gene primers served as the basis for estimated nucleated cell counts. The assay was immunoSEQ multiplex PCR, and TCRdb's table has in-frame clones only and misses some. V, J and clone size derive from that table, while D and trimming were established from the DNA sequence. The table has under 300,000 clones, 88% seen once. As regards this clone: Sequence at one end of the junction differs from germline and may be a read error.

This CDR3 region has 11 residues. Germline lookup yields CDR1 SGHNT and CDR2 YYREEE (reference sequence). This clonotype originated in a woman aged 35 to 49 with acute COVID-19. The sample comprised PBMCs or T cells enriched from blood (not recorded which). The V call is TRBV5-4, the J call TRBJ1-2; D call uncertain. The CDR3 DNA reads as TGTGCCAGCAGCTTTAACTTTGGCTACACCTTC. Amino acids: CASSFNFGYTF.